This T cell receptor beta chain was sequenced during a study of glioma-infiltrating T cells after dendritic cell vaccination. Isocitrate dehydrogenase mutation was absent in all glioblastoma patients. The V gene end was trimmed by 5 bases and the J gene end by 4 bases; junction bases not matched to a gene: 14. The CDR3 length is 17 residues. Looked up from germline, CDR1 is MRHNA and CDR2 is SNTAGT. TCRB CDR3 was amplified from 2 ug genomic DNA or less. The repertoire was sequenced with immunoSEQ multiplex PCR; TCRdb's copy has only in-frame clones and lacks some. In the table there are 85,000 to 110,000 clones, roughly 79% of which are singletons.

The chain links TRBV6-4 to TRBJ2-3; TRBD2 matches at 8 bases. Sequencing was performed on blood, taken before dendritic cell vaccination. This TCR derives from a human donor with glioblastoma. In nucleotides, the CDR3 is TGTGCCAGCAGTCCTCGTGCGGGGGGTTCTCAGGCAGATACGCAGTATTTT. Translated, it gives CASSPRAGGSQADTQYF.